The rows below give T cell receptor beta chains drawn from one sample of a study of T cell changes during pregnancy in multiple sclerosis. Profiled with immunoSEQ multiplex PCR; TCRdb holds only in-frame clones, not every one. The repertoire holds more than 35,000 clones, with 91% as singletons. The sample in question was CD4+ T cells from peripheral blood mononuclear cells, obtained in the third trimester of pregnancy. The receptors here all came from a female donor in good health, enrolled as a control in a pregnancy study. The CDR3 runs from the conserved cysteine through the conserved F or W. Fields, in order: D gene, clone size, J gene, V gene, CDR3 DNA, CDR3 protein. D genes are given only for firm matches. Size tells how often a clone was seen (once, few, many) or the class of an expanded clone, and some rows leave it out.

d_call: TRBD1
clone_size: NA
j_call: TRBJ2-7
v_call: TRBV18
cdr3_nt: TGTGCCAGCTCACCCGACAGGGCTGACGAGCAGTACTTC
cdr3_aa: CASSPDRADEQYF

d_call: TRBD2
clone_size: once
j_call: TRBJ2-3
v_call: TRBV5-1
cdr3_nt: TGCGCCAGCAGCTCCCTTAGCGGGGGGACCGCAGATACGCAGTATTTT
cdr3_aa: CASSSLSGGTADTQYF

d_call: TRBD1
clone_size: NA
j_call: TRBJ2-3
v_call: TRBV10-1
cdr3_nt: TGCGCCAGCAGTGAGTCGGGACAGGGGGAAGATACGCAGTATTTT
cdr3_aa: CASSESGQGEDTQYF

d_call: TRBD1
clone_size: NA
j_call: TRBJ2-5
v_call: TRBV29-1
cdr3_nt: TGCAGCGTTGAGCAGGACAGGGTGCTTCAGACCCAGTACTTC
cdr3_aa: CSVEQDRVLQTQYF

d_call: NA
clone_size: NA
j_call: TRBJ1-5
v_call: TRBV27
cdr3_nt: TGTGCCAGCAGACCGACGACAGCCAGCGTGGCCGTTAATCAGCCCCAGCATTTT
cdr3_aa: CASRPTTASVAVNQPQHF

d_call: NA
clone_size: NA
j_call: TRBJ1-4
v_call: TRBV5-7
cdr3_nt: TGTGCCAGCAGCTTGACAGTTGATGCAACTAATGAAAAACTGTTTTTT
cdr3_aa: CASSLTVDATNEKLFF

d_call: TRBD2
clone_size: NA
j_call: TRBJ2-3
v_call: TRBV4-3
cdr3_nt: TGCGCCAGCAGCCAAGTCCCCACAGCGGGAGGCCGCGGTACGCAGTATTTT
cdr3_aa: CASSQVPTAGGRGTQYF

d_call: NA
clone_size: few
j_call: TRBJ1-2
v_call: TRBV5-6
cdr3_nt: TGTGCCAGCAGCTTATGGCCCCCCTATGGCTACACCTTC
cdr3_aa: CASSLWPPYGYTF

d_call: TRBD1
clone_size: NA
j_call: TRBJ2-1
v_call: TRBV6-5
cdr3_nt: TGTGCCAGCAGTTTTTACCGGACAGGCAATGAGCAGTTCTTC
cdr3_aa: CASSFYRTGNEQFF

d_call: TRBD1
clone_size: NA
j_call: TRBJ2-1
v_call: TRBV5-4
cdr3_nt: TGTGCCAGCAGCATGACAGGGTCGGATGAGCAGTTCTTC
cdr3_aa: CASSMTGSDEQFF

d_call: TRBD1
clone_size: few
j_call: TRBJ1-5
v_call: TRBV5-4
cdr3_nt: TGTGCCAGCAGCTTTGGGACAGGGGAAAATCAGCCCCAGCATTTT
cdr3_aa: CASSFGTGENQPQHF